This is a list of T cell receptor beta chains from one sample in a study of cytomegalovirus exposure and HLA in healthy donors. The repertoire was sequenced with immunoSEQ multiplex PCR; TCRdb's copy has only in-frame clones and lacks some. This table has about 150,000 clones, 55% to 70% appearing once. The sequenced material came from PBMCs. The receptor set was obtained from a woman between 55 and 75 years old in good health and CMV-seropositive. CDR3s include the opening cysteine and the closing phenylalanine or tryptophan. The order of the fields is V gene, clone size, J gene, D gene, CDR3 protein, CDR3 DNA. D genes are given only for firm matches. A clone size is listed for some rows: how often the clone was seen (once, few, many), or a class if it is expanded.

TRBV7-9	NA	TRBJ1-2	NA	CASSPSGRTDGYTF	TGTGCCAGCAGCCCTAGTGGTCGCACGGATGGCTACACCTTC
TRBV5-4	NA	TRBJ1-5	TRBD1	CASSRGTGQGPHSNQPQHF	TGTGCCAGCAGCCGAGGTACCGGACAGGGTCCCCATAGCAATCAGCCCCAGCATTTT
TRBV27	NA	TRBJ2-3	NA	CASRLLSAGSTDTQYF	TGTGCCAGCAGACTACTCTCAGCGGGTAGCACAGATACGCAGTATTTT
TRBV19	few	TRBJ2-1	NA	CATSLGGGYNEQFF	TGTGCCACCTCATTGGGAGGCGGGTACAATGAGCAGTTCTTC
TRBV4-3	NA	TRBJ2-2	NA	CASSQMGGNTGELFF	TGCGCCAGCAGCCAGATGGGAGGGAACACCGGGGAGCTGTTTTTT
TRBV28	NA	TRBJ1-1	TRBD1	CASSRVDRVGTEAFF	TGTGCCAGCAGTCGTGTCGACAGGGTGGGTACTGAAGCTTTCTTT
TRBV5-1	few	TRBJ1-2	TRBD1	CASSLGQGAGGPGGYTF	TGCGCCAGCAGCTTGGGACAGGGGGCCGGAGGTCCCGGTGGCTACACCTTC
TRBV9	once	TRBJ2-1	TRBD2	CASSPLAGSHNEQFF	TGTGCCAGCAGCCCTCTAGCGGGGTCTCACAATGAGCAGTTCTTC
TRBV6-4	few	TRBJ2-3	TRBD2	CASSGLAGGMDTQYF	TGTGCCAGCTCGGGACTAGCGGGAGGAATGGATACGCAGTATTTT
TRBV4-1	NA	TRBJ1-1	NA	CASSLVLWGGTEAFF	TGCGCCAGCAGCCTCGTGTTATGGGGAGGGACTGAAGCTTTCTTT
TRBV5-1	few	TRBJ2-3	TRBD1	CASSPTGQRTDTQYF	TGCGCCAGCAGCCCGACAGGGCAACGCACAGATACGCAGTATTTT
TRBV7-6	few	TRBJ1-5	NA	CASSQEEFQPQHF	TGTGCCAGCAGCCAAGAGGAGTTTCAGCCCCAGCATTTT
TRBV11-2	few	TRBJ2-1	NA	CASSLVRGYNNEQFF	TGTGCCAGCAGCTTAGTCAGGGGATATAACAATGAGCAGTTCTTC
TRBV28	few	TRBJ2-5	TRBD2	CASSPIGTSDLETQYF	TGTGCCAGCAGCCCAATCGGGACTAGCGATTTAGAGACCCAGTACTTC
TRBV4-1	NA	TRBJ2-7	NA	CASSQRQLLSYEQYF	TGCGCCAGCAGCCAGAGACAGCTTCTCTCCTACGAGCAGTACTTC
TRBV7-9	NA	TRBJ2-1	TRBD2	CASSSAASGSENEQFF	TGTGCCAGCAGCTCCGCCGCTAGCGGGAGCGAAAATGAGCAGTTCTTC
TRBV28	once	TRBJ2-5	TRBD2	CASSSTLRTSDRQKEETQYF	TGTGCCAGCAGTTCGACCCTCAGGACTAGCGATAGACAGAAGGAAGAGACCCAGTACTTC
TRBV7-8	NA	TRBJ1-4	NA	CASSLAGGTNEKLFF	TGTGCCAGCAGCTTAGCTGGCGGGACGAATGAAAAACTGTTTTTT
TRBV29-1	few	TRBJ2-3	TRBD2	CSVGLAGKSSTDTQYF	TGCAGCGTGGGACTAGCGGGCAAATCTAGCACAGATACGCAGTATTTT
TRBV6-4	NA	TRBJ2-1	NA	CASSDRVLGQGEQFF	TGTGCCAGCAGTGATCGGGTACTAGGGCAAGGTGAGCAGTTCTTC
TRBV18	NA	TRBJ1-4	NA	CASSPPSENEKLFF	TGTGCCAGCTCACCACCGTCGGAGAATGAAAAACTGTTTTTT
TRBV11-3	few	TRBJ1-1	NA	CASSLTLNTEAFF	TGTGCCAGCAGCTTAACTTTGAACACTGAAGCTTTCTTT
TRBV5-1	NA	TRBJ2-2	TRBD1	CASSLGDRVGTGELFF	TGCGCCAGCAGCTTAGGGGACAGGGTTGGCACCGGGGAGCTGTTTTTT
TRBV2	NA	TRBJ1-5	NA	CASSGWPADSNQPQHF	TGTGCCAGCAGTGGTTGGCCCGCAGATAGCAATCAGCCCCAGCATTTT
TRBV7-2	NA	TRBJ1-5	TRBD1	CASSQDRGVNQPQHF	TGTGCCAGCAGCCAGGACAGGGGTGTCAATCAGCCCCAGCATTTT
TRBV9	NA	TRBJ2-6	TRBD2	CASSVDRLAGGSGANVLTF	TGTGCCAGCAGCGTAGACCGACTAGCGGGAGGATCTGGGGCCAACGTCCTGACTTTC